Reported below is one T cell receptor beta chain. V lost 5 bases to trimming and J lost 4 bases, with 15 bases between them. Germline CDR1 is SEHNR and CDR2 is FQNEAQ (reference sequence). The CDR3 totals 15 residues. Use of 60 Vbeta and 13 Jbeta primers characterized the PCR. Generated by immunoSEQ multiplex PCR, the TCRdb table keeps only in-frame clones and is missing some. The sample lists 150,000 or so clones; 84% were seen once. These data come from a study of cytomegalovirus exposure and HLA in healthy donors. The sample was PBMCs. The chain uses TRBV7-9 and TRBJ1-5; tentatively, D is TRBD1 (5 bases). This receptor was obtained from a young man in good health and CMV-seronegative. The CDR3 nucleotides read TGTGCCAGCAGCCTAGGGCCAGGGTGGAATCAGCCCCAGCATTTT. It specifies CASSLGPGWNQPQHF.